The clone carrying this TCR beta chain was detected ten times or more. Its antigen is currently unknown. TCRdb ran MiXCR on the 5' RACE reads and lists one entry per CDR3 protein. The sample comprises roughly 28,000 distinct CDR3 sequences, roughly 6.6% of which are singletons, and over 20% rests with the top ten. The record originates from a study of spatial heterogeneity in lung cancer. Study results and limitations: Counts that tracked tumor mutation counts were those of expanded intratumoral alpha and beta TCRs.

CDR1 is MGHDK and CDR2 is SYGVNS in the germline V gene. Trimming took off 4 bases at V and 1 base at J, with 19 bases between the two ends. The CDR3 is 17 residues long. Time point noted: sample taken at primary tumor resection. This material consisted of lung tumor tissue, taken at surgery. This sequence originates from a male donor with early-stage non-small cell lung cancer. The chain carries TRBV25-1 and TRBJ1-1, with no clear D. This chain's CDR3 is CASSVGRPGPSNTEAFF. DNA of the CDR3: TGTGCCAGCAGTGTGGGCCGGCCCGGACCTTCGAACACTGAAGCTTTCTTT. The entire variable domain, with the rest obtained from reference TRBV25-1 and TRBJ1-1, is as follows: EADIYQTPRYLVIGTGKKITLECSQTMGHDKMYWYQQDPGMELHLIHYSYGVNSTEKGDLSSESTVSRIRTEHFPLTLESARPSHTSQYLCASSVGRPGPSNTEAFFGQGTRLTVV.